This T cell receptor beta chain was identified during a study of blood T cell repertoires in COVID-19. Details on this clone: The sample holds other DNA sequences that translate to the same CDR3.

Using immunoSEQ multiplex PCR, the repertoire was profiled, and TCRdb retains in-frame clones only, with some absent. The data show 75,000 to 95,000 clones, around 74% seen once. The sequencing input was peripheral blood. This receptor was identified in a man between 65 and 85 years old with COVID-19, enrolled during active disease.

CDR3 bases: TGTGCCAGCAGTTTAACAGGGGGCGGCACTGAAGCTTTCTTT. It is translated as CASSLTGGGTEAFF. The rearrangement joins TRBV27 to TRBJ1-1, with 9 bases that match TRBD1. Germline V CDR1 and CDR2: MNHEY, SMNVEV (reference sequence). Losses at the gene ends were 2 bases for V and 4 bases for J; bases not matched to a gene: 2. The CDR3 is made up of 14 amino acids.